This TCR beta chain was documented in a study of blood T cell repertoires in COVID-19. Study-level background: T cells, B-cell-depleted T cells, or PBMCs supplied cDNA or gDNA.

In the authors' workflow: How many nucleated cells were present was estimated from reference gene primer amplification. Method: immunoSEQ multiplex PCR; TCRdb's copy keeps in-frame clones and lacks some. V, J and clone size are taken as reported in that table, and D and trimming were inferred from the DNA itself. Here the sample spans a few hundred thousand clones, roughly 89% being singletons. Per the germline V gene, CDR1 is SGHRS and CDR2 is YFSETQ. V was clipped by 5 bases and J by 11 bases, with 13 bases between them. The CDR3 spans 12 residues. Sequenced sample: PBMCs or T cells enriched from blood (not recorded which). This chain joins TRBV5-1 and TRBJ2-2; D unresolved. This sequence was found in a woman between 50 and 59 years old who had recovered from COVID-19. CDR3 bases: TGCGCCAGCAGTTTGTCACAGTATGAGCTGTTTTTT. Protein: CASSLSQYELFF.